Described below is a single TCR beta chain sequence and its context. Assay used: immunoSEQ multiplex PCR; TCRdb lists only in-frame clones, some missing. The table shows approximately 300,000 clones, with 75% to 95% occurring only once. The data are from a study of blood T cell repertoires in COVID-19. Study-wide background: Whether acute or convalescent, the COVID-19 samples came from the United States, Italy and Spain. T cells, B-cell-depleted T cells, or PBMCs provided the cDNA or gDNA that served as material.

This CDR3 has 15 amino acids. The V end was cut by 1 base, the J end by 5 bases, with 15 bases between. Germline V CDR1 and CDR2: SGHTA, FQGNSA. Sequenced sample: peripheral blood. This TCR derives from a woman aged 25 to 45 with COVID-19, enrolled during active disease. This rearrangement joins TRBV7-2 to TRBJ2-7, with D unresolved. Here the CDR3 DNA reads TGTGCCAGCAGCTTAGTCGGAGCTATTGGCCACGAGCAGTACTTC. Its translation: CASSLVGAIGHEQYF.